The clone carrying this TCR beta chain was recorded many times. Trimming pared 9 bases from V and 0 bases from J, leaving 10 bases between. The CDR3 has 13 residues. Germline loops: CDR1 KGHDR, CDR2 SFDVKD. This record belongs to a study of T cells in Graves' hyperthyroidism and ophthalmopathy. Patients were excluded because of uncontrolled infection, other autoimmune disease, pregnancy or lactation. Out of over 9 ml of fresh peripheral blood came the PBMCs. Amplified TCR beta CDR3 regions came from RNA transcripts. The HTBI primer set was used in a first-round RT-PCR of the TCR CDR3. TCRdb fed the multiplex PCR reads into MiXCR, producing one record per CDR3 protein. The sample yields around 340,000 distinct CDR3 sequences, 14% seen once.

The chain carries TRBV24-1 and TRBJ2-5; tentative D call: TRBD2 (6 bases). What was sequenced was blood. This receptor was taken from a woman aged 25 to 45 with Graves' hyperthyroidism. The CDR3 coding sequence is TGTGCCACCCGAAAGCGGGACCAAGAGACCCAGTACTTC. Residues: CATRKRDQETQYF.